One sample yielded the 14 T cell receptor beta chains listed below, sequenced in a study of T-cell memory formation after mild COVID-19. TCRdb processed the 5' RACE reads anew with MiXCR; each CDR3 protein has one entry. The profile covers 30,000 to 45,000 distinct CDR3 sequences, with 9.5% to 12% appearing a single time and just under 30% taken by the ten largest. Material for sequencing was PBMCs or a T cell subset sorted from them (not recorded which). The receptors originated from a man between 18 and 29 years old who had mild COVID-19 (a few samples of this study predate the infection). Cell type and time point are not known.

This clonotype was counted at least ten times. V usage is TRBV7-2 and J usage is TRBJ2-3, with D perhaps TRBD2 (6 bases). This CDR3 contains 15 residues. The V gene's germline CDR1 is SGHTA and CDR2 FQGNSA. Trimming cost V 1 base and J 4 bases, with 12 bases left between them. Here the CDR3 DNA reads TGTGCCAGCAGCTTAGTTTCCAGGAGGGCAGATACGCAGTATTTT. Encoded protein: CASSLVSRRADTQYF.

This clonotype has a count of ten or more. This chain connects TRBV27 to TRBJ2-3, with D possibly matching TRBD2 (5 bases). The germline V gene has CDR1 MNHEY and CDR2 SMNVEV (reference sequence). The V end lost 2 bases, the J end lost 2 bases, and 11 bases lay between the germline ends. The CDR3 has 15 residues. The CDR3 region has the DNA TGTGCCAGCAGTTTAAGGACTCCTGACACAGATACGCAGTATTTT. Its translation: CASSLRTPDTDTQYF.

This clonotype was recorded at least ten times. This chain joins TRBV20-1 and TRBJ2-7; 7 nucleotides align to TRBD1. This CDR3 comprises 13 residues. The V segment lost 4 bases and the J segment 3 bases; nucleotides outside the gene matches: 6. The germline V gene encodes CDR1 DFQATT and CDR2 SNEGSKA (reference sequence). The CDR3 sequence: CSANGQVDYEQYV. CDR3 nucleotides: TGCAGTGCTAACGGACAGGTGGACTACGAGCAGTACGTC.

V usage is TRBV6-1 and J usage is TRBJ2-5, with 10 bases lining up with TRBD2. Germline V gives CDR1 MNHNS, CDR2 SASEGT. This CDR3 spans 15 amino acids. Trimming removed 1 base from V and 5 bases from J; junction bases left unmatched: 4. DNA for the CDR3: TGTGCCAGCAGTGAAGTTGGGACTAGCGTTGAGACCCAGTACTTC. Amino acids: CASSEVGTSVETQYF.

This clonotype was counted ten times or more. The V and J genes are TRBV20-1 and TRBJ1-3, with D uncertain. The CDR3 contains 14 residues. Per the germline V gene, CDR1 is DFQATT and CDR2 is SNEGSKA (reference sequence). The V and J ends lost 0 bases and 3 bases respectively, with 9 bases between them. The CDR3 is CSARDWGGGNTIYF. The CDR3 DNA reads as TGCAGTGCTAGAGATTGGGGAGGTGGAAACACCATATATTTT.

V and J are TRBV5-1 and TRBJ1-1, with 12 nucleotides matching TRBD1. The germline V gene has CDR1 SGHRS and CDR2 YFSETQ. The junction had 7 bases not matched to a gene; V was cut back by 4 bases and J by 6 bases. This CDR3 spans 15 amino acids. DNA of the CDR3: TGCGCCAGCAGCGTGGACGGGACAGGGGGCTCTGAAGCTTTCTTT. This gives the protein CASSVDGTGGSEAFF.

Ten or more counts support this clonotype. The chain is built from TRBV7-9 and TRBJ2-3; D gene unclear. V lost 5 bases to trimming and J lost 1 base, with 13 bases between them. Germline loops: CDR1 SEHNR, CDR2 FQNEAQ (reference sequence). The CDR3 runs 15 residues. The CDR3 loop reads CASSRTLGGTDTQYF. In nucleotides, the CDR3 is TGTGCCAGCAGCCGTACACTGGGTGGCACAGATACGCAGTATTTT.

This clonotype was recorded at least ten times. At one of its ends the junction is not consistent with the germline gene, which may arise from a read error. This rearrangement joins TRBV28 to TRBJ2-6; D is perhaps TRBD1 or TRBD2 (5 bases each). CDR1 and CDR2 (germline): MDHEN, SYDVKM. The CDR3 loop spans 16 amino acids. The chain's CDR3 is CASSLGGPGRSSGRAF. DNA of the CDR3: TGTGCCAGCAGTTTAGGGGGTCCAGGACGGTCCTCTGGTAGGGCTTTC.

This clonotype was recorded once. This chain links TRBV7-3 with TRBJ2-3, with 7 bases aligning to TRBD2. With 5 bases clipped from V and 1 base from J, the junction kept 6 bases outside the gene matches. Germline assignment: CDR1 SGHTA and CDR2 FQGTGA. This CDR3 is built from 15 residues. The CDR3 here is CASSPWGGGTDTQYF. The CDR3 nucleotides read TGTGCCAGCAGCCCCTGGGGGGGGGGCACAGATACGCAGTATTTT. The full variable domain, completed using reference TRBV7-3 and TRBJ2-3, is GAGVSQTPSNKVTEKGKYVELRCDPISGHTALYWYRQSLGQGPEFLIYFQGTGAADDSGLPNDRFFAVRPEGSVSTLKIQRTERGDSAVYLCASSPWGGGTDTQYFGPGTRLTVL.

The chain joins TRBV7-9 to TRBJ2-1, with D possibly being TRBD2 (6 bases). The CDR3 is 12 residues long. Germline V gene sequence: CDR1 SEHNR, CDR2 FQNEAQ (reference sequence). V was shortened by 5 bases and J by 9 bases, with 11 bases between the two germline ends. In DNA, the CDR3 is TGTGCCAGCAGCCGGGACTTAGGTGAGCAGTTCTTC. It translates to CASSRDLGEQFF.

This clonotype was recorded many times. J is TRBJ1-6 and V is TRBV2; D not resolved. Between the trimmed V and J ends, which lost 8 bases and 4 bases, there was a span of 6 bases. Per the germline V gene, CDR1 is SNHLY and CDR2 is FYNNEI. The CDR3 sequence is 12 residues long. DNA for the CDR3: TGTGCCAGCGGACGGTATAATTCACCCCTCCACTTT. This gives the protein CASGRYNSPLHF.

This clonotype was seen repeatedly, ten times or more. The chain is built from TRBV28 and TRBJ2-7, with D perhaps TRBD2 (6 bases). Germline CDR1 and CDR2: MDHEN and SYDVKM. Trimming took 6 bases from V and 4 from J, leaving 22 bases between them. The CDR3 runs to 16 residues. The CDR3 DNA sequence: TGTGCCAGCAGACCTTCCGGGACTTCCCTTACGTACGAGCAGTACGTC. The encoded protein is CASRPSGTSLTYEQYV.

This clonotype was picked up many times. This sequence joins TRBV27 and TRBJ2-1; D may be TRBD2 (6 bases). From germline, CDR1 is MNHEY and CDR2 SMNVEV (reference sequence). CDR3 size: 14 residues. V lost 1 base to trimming and J lost 10 bases, with 14 bases between them. Here the CDR3 reads CASSLLLPGVEQFF. In DNA, the CDR3 is TGTGCCAGCAGTTTATTACTCCCGGGGGTCGAGCAGTTCTTC.

This clonotype was seen many times. The genes are TRBV6-5 and TRBJ2-4, with TRBD1 matching over 7 bases. The V and J ends lost 6 bases and 1 base, in that order; junction bases with no gene match: 0. Germline values: CDR1 MNHEY, CDR2 SVGAGI. The CDR3 runs to 13 residues. The CDR3 protein is CASRDRAKNIQYF. The DNA for the CDR3 is TGTGCCAGCAGGGACAGGGCCAAAAACATTCAGTACTTC.